Given below is one TCR beta chain in context. The V end was cut by 4 bases, the J end by 7 bases, with 8 bases between. The CDR3 length is 12 residues. CDR1 SGHDT and CDR2 YYEEEE come from the germline V gene. In the original workflow: Estimated nucleated cell counts came from reference gene primer amplification. Here immunoSEQ multiplex PCR was the method, and the copy in TCRdb shows in-frame clones only, minus some. V and J calls and clone size are given by that table; D and trimming were obtained from the DNA. The repertoire holds under 200,000 clones, with 84% as singletons. The sample comes from a study of blood T cell repertoires in COVID-19. Study at large: There were acute and convalescent COVID-19 samples, and they came from the United States, Italy and Spain. T cells, B-cell-depleted T cells, or PBMCs provided the cDNA or gDNA that served as material.

The receptor was isolated from a man aged 18 to 29 with active or convalescent COVID-19. This chain uses TRBV5-6 with TRBJ1-4; D remains ambiguous. The sequenced sample consisted of peripheral blood. CDR3 sequence reads: CASSLTPEKLFF. The CDR3 DNA reads as TGTGCCAGCAGCCTGACACCTGAAAAACTGTTTTTT.